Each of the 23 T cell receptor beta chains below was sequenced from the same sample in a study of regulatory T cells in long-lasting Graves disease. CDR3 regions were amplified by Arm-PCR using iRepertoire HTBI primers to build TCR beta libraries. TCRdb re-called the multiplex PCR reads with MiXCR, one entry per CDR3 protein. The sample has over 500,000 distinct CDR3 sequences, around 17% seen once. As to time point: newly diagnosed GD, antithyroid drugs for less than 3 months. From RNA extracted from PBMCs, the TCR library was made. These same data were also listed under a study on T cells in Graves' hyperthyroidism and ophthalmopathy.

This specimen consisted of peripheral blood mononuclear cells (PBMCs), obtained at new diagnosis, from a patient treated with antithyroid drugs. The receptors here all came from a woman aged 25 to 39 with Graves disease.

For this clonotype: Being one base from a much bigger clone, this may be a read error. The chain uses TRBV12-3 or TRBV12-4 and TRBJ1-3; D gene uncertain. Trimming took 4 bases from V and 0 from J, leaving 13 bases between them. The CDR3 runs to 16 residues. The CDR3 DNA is TGTGCCAGCAGTTCTCGACGGATCTTCTCTGGAAACACCATATATTTT. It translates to CASSSRRIFSGNTIYF.

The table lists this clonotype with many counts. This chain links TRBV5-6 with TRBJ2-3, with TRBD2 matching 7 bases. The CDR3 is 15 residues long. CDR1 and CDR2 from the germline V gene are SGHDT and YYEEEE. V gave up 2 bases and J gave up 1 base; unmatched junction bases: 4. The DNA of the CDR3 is TGTGCCAGCAGCTTACAAGCGGGGCGCACAGATACGCAGTATTTT. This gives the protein CASSLQAGRTDTQYF. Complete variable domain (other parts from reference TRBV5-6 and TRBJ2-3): DAGVTQSPTHLIKTRGQQVTLRCSPKSGHDTVSWYQQALGQGPQFIFQYYEEEERQRGNFPDRFSGHQFPNYSSELNVNALLLGDSALYLCASSLQAGRTDTQYFGPGTRLTVL.

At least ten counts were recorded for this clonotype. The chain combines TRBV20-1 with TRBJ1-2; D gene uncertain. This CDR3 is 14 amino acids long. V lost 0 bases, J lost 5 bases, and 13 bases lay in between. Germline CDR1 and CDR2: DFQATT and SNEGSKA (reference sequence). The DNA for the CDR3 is TGCAGTGCTAGAGAGGAGGATCTAACGTATGGCTACACCTTC. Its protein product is CSAREEDLTYGYTF.

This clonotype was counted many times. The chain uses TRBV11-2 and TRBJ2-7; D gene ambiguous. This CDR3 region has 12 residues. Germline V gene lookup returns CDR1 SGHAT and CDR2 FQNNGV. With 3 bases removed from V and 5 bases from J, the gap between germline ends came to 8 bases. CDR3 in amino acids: CASSLSQNEQYF. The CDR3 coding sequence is TGTGCCAGCAGCTTGTCACAGAACGAGCAGTACTTC.

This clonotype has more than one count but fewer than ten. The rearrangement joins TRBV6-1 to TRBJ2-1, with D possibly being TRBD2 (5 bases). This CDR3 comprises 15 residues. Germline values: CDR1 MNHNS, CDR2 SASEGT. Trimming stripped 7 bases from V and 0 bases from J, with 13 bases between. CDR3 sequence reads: CASTPGVSSYNEQFF. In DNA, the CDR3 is TGTGCCAGCACCCCCGGGGTAAGCTCCTACAATGAGCAGTTCTTC.

CDR3 sequence reads: CASSLYTGGANVLTF. DNA of the CDR3: TGTGCCAGCAGTTTATATACCGGTGGGGCCAACGTCCTGACTTTC. The V gene is TRBV12-3 or TRBV12-4, the J gene TRBJ2-6; the D is unclear. The CDR3 contains 15 residues. The V end lost 2 bases, the J end lost 3 bases, and 8 bases lay between the germline ends.

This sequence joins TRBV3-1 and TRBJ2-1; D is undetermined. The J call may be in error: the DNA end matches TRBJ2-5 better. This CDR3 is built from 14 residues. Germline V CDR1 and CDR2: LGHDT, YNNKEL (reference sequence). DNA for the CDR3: TGTGCCAGCAGCCAAGAGATAGGGAAAGAGACCCAGTACTTC. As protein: CASSQEIGKETQYF.

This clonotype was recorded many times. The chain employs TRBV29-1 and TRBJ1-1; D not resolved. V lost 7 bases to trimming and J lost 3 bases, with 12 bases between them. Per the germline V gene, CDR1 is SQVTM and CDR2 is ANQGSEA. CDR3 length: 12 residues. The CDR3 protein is CSAFFFDTEAFF. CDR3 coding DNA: TGCAGCGCCTTCTTCTTCGACACTGAAGCTTTCTTT.

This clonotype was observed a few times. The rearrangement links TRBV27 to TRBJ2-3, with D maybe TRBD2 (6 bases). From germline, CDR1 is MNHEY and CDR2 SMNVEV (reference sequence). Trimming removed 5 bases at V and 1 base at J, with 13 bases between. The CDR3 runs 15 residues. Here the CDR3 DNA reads TGTGCCAGCAGTGCCTTAGCGGTAGGCACAGATACGCAGTATTTT. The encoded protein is CASSALAVGTDTQYF.

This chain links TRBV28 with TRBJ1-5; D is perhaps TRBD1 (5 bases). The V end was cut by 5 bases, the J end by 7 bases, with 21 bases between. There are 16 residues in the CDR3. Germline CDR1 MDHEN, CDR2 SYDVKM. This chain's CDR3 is CASSEAWRRGGQPQHF. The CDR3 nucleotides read TGTGCCAGCAGTGAGGCCTGGCGAAGGGGAGGCCAGCCCCAGCATTTT.

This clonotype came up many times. In DNA, the CDR3 is TGTGCCAGCAGTTTCCCACGGGGCTCCGTCTATGGCTACACCTTC. Its translation is CASSFPRGSVYGYTF. The chain links TRBV28 to TRBJ1-2; possible D gene TRBD1, 5 bases. The germline V and J ends were trimmed by 3 bases and 4 bases, with 15 bases remaining between them. The CDR3 spans 15 residues. CDR1 is MDHEN and CDR2 is SYDVKM in the germline V gene.

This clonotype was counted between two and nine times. The CDR3 DNA sequence: TGTGCCAGCAGCACTATCCAAGCCACAGGGCGGATTTCCTACGAGCAGTACTTC. Its protein is CASSTIQATGRISYEQYF. The chain employs TRBV7-9 and TRBJ2-7; D is possibly TRBD1 (6 bases). The germline CDR1 and CDR2 sequences are SEHNR and FQNEAQ (reference sequence). The CDR3 spans 18 residues. V was shortened by 5 bases and J by 1 base, with 24 bases between the two germline ends. The complete variable domain, with remaining parts taken from reference TRBV7-9 and TRBJ2-7, reads DTGVSQNPRHKITKRGQNVTFRCDPISEHNRLYWYRQTLGQGPEFLTYFQNEAQLEKSRLLSDRFSAERPKGSFSTLEIQRTEQGDSAMYLCASSTIQATGRISYEQYFGPGTRLTVT.

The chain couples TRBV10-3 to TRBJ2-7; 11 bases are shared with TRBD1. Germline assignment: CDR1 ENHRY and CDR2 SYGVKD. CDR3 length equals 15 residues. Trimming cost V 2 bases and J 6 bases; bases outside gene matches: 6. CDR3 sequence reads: CAISERDRGRGEQYF. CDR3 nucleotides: TGTGCCATCAGTGAGCGGGACAGGGGGAGAGGCGAGCAGTACTTC.

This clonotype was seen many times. The CDR3 DNA reads TGTGCCAGCAGCCAAGGGTCCTTGCAGGGCTACACCTTC. It encodes CASSQGSLQGYTF. The chain recombines TRBV3-1 with TRBJ1-2; D gene unclear. The CDR3 consists of 13 residues. V gave up 1 base and J gave up 8 bases, with 11 bases separating them. CDR1 LGHDT and CDR2 YNNKEL come from the germline V gene (reference sequence).

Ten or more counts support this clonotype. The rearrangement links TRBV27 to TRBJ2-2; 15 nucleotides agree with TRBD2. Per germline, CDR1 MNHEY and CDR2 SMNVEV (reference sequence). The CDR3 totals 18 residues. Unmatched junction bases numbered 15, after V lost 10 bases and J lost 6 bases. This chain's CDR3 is CATLDDGLAGGAAGELFF. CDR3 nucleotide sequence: TGTGCCACCCTCGATGATGGACTAGCGGGAGGGGCCGCCGGGGAGCTGTTTTTT.

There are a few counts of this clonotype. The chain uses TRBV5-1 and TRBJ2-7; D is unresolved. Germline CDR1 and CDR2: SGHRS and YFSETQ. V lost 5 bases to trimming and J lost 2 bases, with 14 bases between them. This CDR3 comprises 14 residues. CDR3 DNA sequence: TGCGCCAGCAGGCAGGACGAATCCACCTACGAGCAGTACTTC. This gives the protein CASRQDESTYEQYF.

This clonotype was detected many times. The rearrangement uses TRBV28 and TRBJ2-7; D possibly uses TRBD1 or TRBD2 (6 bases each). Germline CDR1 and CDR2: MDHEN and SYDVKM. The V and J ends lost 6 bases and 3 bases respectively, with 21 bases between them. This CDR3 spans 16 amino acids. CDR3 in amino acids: CASSTRGGSPLYEQYF. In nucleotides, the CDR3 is TGTGCCAGCAGCACCCGAGGGGGGAGTCCCCTCTACGAGCAGTACTTC.

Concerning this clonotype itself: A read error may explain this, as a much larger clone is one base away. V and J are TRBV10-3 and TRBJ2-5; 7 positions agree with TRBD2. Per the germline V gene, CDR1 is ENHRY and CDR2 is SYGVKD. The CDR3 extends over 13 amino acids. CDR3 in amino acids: CAVSDGAGVPQYF. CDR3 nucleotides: TGTGCCGTCAGTGATGGGGCGGGAGTCCCCCAGTACTTC.

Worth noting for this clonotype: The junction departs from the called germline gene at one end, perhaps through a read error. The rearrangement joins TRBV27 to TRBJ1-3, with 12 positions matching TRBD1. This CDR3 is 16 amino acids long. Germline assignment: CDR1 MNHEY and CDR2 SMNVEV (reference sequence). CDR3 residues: CASSLGTGGRGSTIYF. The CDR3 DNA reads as TGTGCCAGCAGTTTAGGGACAGGGGGCAGAGGAAGCACCATATATTTT.

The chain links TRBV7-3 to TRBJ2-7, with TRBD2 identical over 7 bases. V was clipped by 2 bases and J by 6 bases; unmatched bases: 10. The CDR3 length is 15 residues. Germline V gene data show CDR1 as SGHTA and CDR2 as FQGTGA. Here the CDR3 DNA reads TGTGCCAGCAGCTTAGAAGGGGCCGGACTAGGCGAGCAGTACTTC. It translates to CASSLEGAGLGEQYF.

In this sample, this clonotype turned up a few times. The DNA of the CDR3 is TGTGCCAGTAGCCGGGACAGTTGGTACGAGCAGTACTTC. It encodes CASSRDSWYEQYF. The rearrangement joins TRBV19 to TRBJ2-7, with 7 bases lining up with TRBD1. Germline CDR1 LNHDA, CDR2 SQIVND (reference sequence). The CDR3 sequence is 13 residues long. Unmatched junction bases numbered 6, after V lost 6 bases and J lost 4 bases.

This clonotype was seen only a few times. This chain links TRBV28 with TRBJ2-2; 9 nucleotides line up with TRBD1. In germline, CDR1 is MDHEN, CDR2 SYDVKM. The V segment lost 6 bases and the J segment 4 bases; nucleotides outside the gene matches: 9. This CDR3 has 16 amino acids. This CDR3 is CASSPPGQGLTGELFF. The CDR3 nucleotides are TGTGCCAGCAGCCCTCCGGGACAGGGACTCACCGGGGAGCTGTTTTTT.

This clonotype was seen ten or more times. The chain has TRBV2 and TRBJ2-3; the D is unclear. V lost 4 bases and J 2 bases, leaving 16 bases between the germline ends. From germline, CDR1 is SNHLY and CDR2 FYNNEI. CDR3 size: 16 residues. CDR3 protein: CASSVLGSSDTDTQYF. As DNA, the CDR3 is TGTGCCAGCAGTGTTTTAGGTAGCTCTGACACAGATACGCAGTATTTT.